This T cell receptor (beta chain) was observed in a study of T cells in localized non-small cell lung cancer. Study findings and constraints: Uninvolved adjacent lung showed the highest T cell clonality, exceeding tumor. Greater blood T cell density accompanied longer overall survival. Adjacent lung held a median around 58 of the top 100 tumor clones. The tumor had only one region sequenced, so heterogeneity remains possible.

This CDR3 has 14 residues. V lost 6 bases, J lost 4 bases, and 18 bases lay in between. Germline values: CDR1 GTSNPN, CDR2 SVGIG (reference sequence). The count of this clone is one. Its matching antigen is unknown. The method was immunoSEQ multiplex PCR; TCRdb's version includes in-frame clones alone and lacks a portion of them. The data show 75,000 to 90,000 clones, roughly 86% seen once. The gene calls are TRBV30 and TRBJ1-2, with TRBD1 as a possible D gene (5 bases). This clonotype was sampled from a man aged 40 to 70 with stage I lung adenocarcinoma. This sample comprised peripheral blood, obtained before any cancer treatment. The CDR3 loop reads CACQNGGRGYGYTF. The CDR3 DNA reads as TGTGCCTGCCAGAACGGGGGAAGGGGCTATGGCTACACCTTC.